One and the same sample provided the 25 T cell receptor beta chains below, sequenced in a study of shared clonotypes between healthy human individuals. Generated by immunoSEQ multiplex PCR, the TCRdb table keeps only in-frame clones and is missing some. This table holds roughly 660,000 clones, 90% found once. The sequencing input was memory CD8+ T cells from PBMCs. The subset here: CD45RO+ cells pooled with CCR7-negative TemRA cells. These receptor sequences come from a man between 18 and 29 years old in good health. Some clones in this sample may be carry-over from other donors' samples.

Worth noting for this clone: The sample has other DNA sequences that encode this CDR3 too. Here the CDR3 reads CASSLNTGELFF. DNA of the CDR3: TGTGCCAGCAGCCTCAACACCGGGGAGCTGTTTTTT. The chain carries TRBV9 and TRBJ2-2; D is ambiguous. CDR1 is SGDLS and CDR2 is YYNGEE in the germline V gene. This CDR3 comprises 12 residues. The germline V and J ends were trimmed by 4 bases and 2 bases, with 3 bases remaining between them. The full variable domain, its missing parts supplied by reference TRBV9 and TRBJ2-2, is DSGVTQTPKHLITATGQRVTLRCSPRSGDLSVYWYQQSLDQGLQFLIQYYNGEERAKGNILERFSAQQFPDLHSELNLSSLELGDSALYFCASSLNTGELFFGEGSRLTVL.

This chain joins TRBV7-9 and TRBJ2-7; D might be TRBD2 (5 bases). The germline CDR1 and CDR2 sequences are SEHNR and FQNEAQ (reference sequence). This CDR3 contains 12 residues. Trimming left V 4 bases short and J 6 bases short, with 10 bases between. CDR3 in amino acids: CASSSRRGEQYF. For the CDR3, the DNA is TGTGCCAGCAGCTCCCGACGGGGCGAGCAGTACTTC.

V usage is TRBV6-6 and J usage is TRBJ2-2, with unresolved D. The CDR3 length is 12 residues. V lost 4 bases, J lost 8 bases, and 8 bases lay in between. Per germline, CDR1 MNHNY and CDR2 SVGAGI (reference sequence). As DNA, the CDR3 is TGTGCCAGCAGTTTCGTCAGGGGGGAGCTGTTTTTT. The encoded protein is CASSFVRGELFF.

The V and J genes are TRBV27 and TRBJ2-7; possible D gene TRBD2, 5 bases. The V end lost 5 bases, the J end lost 3 bases, and 17 bases lay between the germline ends. Per the germline V gene, CDR1 is MNHEY and CDR2 is SMNVEV (reference sequence). The CDR3 runs to 15 residues. The CDR3 nucleotides are TGTGCCAGCAGTCCCCGATCCCCCCGGGGCTACGAGCAGTACTTC. Translating gives CASSPRSPRGYEQYF.

This clone was counted between two and nine times. The chain joins TRBV7-6 to TRBJ2-4; 7 bases agree with TRBD2. The CDR3 has 14 amino acids. Germline values: CDR1 SGHVS, CDR2 FNYEAQ. The ends lost 5 bases at V and 3 bases at J; junction bases unmatched: 4. CDR3 sequence (DNA): TGTGCCAGCAGCACCCGGGAGGACAAAAACATTCAGTACTTC. Amino acid sequence: CASSTREDKNIQYF.

The genes are TRBV7-6 and TRBJ2-5, with D unresolved. The CDR3 loop spans 13 amino acids. Trimming took off 6 bases at V and 2 bases at J, with 10 bases between the two ends. Germline loops: CDR1 SGHVS, CDR2 FNYEAQ. CDR3 region: CASRKSRQETQYF. CDR3 sequence (DNA): TGTGCCAGCAGAAAAAGCAGACAAGAGACCCAGTACTTC.

This clone occurred a few times. V is TRBV7-3 and J is TRBJ2-2; D call uncertain. Germline CDR1 reads SGHTA; CDR2 reads FQGTGA. The ends were cut back, 5 bases at V and 6 bases at J, with 10 bases in the middle. This CDR3 region has 13 residues. This CDR3 reads CASSQVSAGELFF. The CDR3 DNA is TGTGCCAGCAGCCAAGTGTCGGCCGGGGAGCTGTTTTTT.

DNA of the CDR3: TGTGCCAGCAGTTTCCTCTCATCGTGGGGGGATTATGGCTACACCTTC. Protein: CASSFLSSWGDYGYTF. This chain links TRBV28 with TRBJ1-2, with D possibly TRBD1 on 5 matching bases. This CDR3 has 16 residues. In germline, CDR1 is MDHEN, CDR2 SYDVKM. Trimming removed 3 bases from V and 5 bases from J, with 19 bases in between.

Here the CDR3 reads CASSLASRSRTDTQYF. CDR3 coding DNA: TGCGCCAGCAGCTTGGCCTCGCGGAGCCGCACAGATACGCAGTATTTT. This chain joins TRBV5-1 and TRBJ2-3; D remains ambiguous. Germline CDR1 SGHRS, CDR2 YFSETQ. V gave up 0 bases and J gave up 1 base, with 12 bases separating them. The CDR3 loop spans 16 amino acids.

The chain has TRBV5-4 and TRBJ2-7; 11 nucleotides agree with TRBD1. V dropped 0 bases and J dropped 3; count of bases not matched to a gene: 17. Germline lookup yields CDR1 SGHNT and CDR2 YYREEE (reference sequence). This CDR3 has 20 residues. CDR3 sequence reads: CASSLGGVRFGTGGVYEQYF. Here the CDR3 DNA reads TGTGCCAGCAGCTTGGGAGGGGTCAGATTTGGGACAGGGGGAGTCTACGAGCAGTACTTC. Full variable domain (rest looked up from reference TRBV5-4 and TRBJ2-7): ETGVTQSPTHLIKTRGQQVTLRCSSQSGHNTVSWYQQALGQGPQFIFQYYREEENGRGNFPPRFSGLQFPNYSSELNVNALELDDSALYLCASSLGGVRFGTGGVYEQYFGPGTRLTVT.

The rearrangement links TRBV13 to TRBJ2-5; the D is unclear. The germline V gene encodes CDR1 PRHDT and CDR2 FYEKMQ (reference sequence). CDR3 length equals 13 residues. V lost 5 bases and J 5 bases, leaving 12 bases between the germline ends. The CDR3 is CASSPLSAETQYF. CDR3 bases: TGTGCCAGCAGCCCCCTGAGTGCTGAGACCCAGTACTTC. Filled out from reference TRBV13 and TRBJ2-5, the complete variable domain reads AAGVIQSPRHLIKEKRETATLKCYPIPRHDTVYWYQQGPGQDPQFLISFYEKMQSDKGSIPDRFSAQQFSDYHSELNMSSLELGDSALYFCASSPLSAETQYFGPGTRLLVL.

The chain recombines TRBV27 with TRBJ2-1; D uncertain. CDR1 and CDR2 (germline): MNHEY, SMNVEV (reference sequence). The CDR3 length is 13 residues. With 4 bases removed from V and 5 bases from J, the gap between germline ends came to 9 bases. The CDR3 nucleotides are TGTGCCAGCAGTTCGATGTCCCACAATGAGCAGTTCTTC. Translating it yields CASSSMSHNEQFF.

Of note for this clone: Other DNA variants within this sample encode the same CDR3. V and J are TRBV28 and TRBJ2-7; D is possibly TRBD1 or TRBD2 (5 bases each). Germline V gene sequence: CDR1 MDHEN, CDR2 SYDVKM. V lost 4 bases to trimming and J lost 0 bases, with 7 bases between them. CDR3 length: 13 residues. The DNA of the CDR3 is TGTGCCAGCAGTTGGGGGAGCTCCTACGAGCAGTACTTC. Its translation: CASSWGSSYEQYF. The full variable domain, rest sourced from reference TRBV28 and TRBJ2-7, is DVKVTQSSRYLVKRTGEKVFLECVQDMDHENMFWYRQDPGLGLRLIYFSYDVKMKEKGDIPEGYSVSREKKERFSLILESASTNQTSMYLCASSWGSSYEQYFGPGTRLTVT.

The CDR3 bases are TGTGCCAGCAGCAGAAAAGGACAGAACAATGAGCAGTTCTTC. Translation gives CASSRKGQNNEQFF. This chain joins TRBV7-9 and TRBJ2-1, with D perhaps matching TRBD1 (6 bases). The germline V and J ends were trimmed by 5 bases and 5 bases, with 13 bases remaining between them. The CDR3 is made up of 14 amino acids. Germline loops: CDR1 SEHNR, CDR2 FQNEAQ (reference sequence). Full variable domain (remainder filled in from reference TRBV7-9 and TRBJ2-1): DTGVSQNPRHKITKRGQNVTFRCDPISEHNRLYWYRQTLGQGPEFLTYFQNEAQLEKSRLLSDRFSAERPKGSFSTLEIQRTEQGDSAMYLCASSRKGQNNEQFFGPGTRLTVL.

The rearrangement links TRBV7-3 to TRBJ1-2; no definite D call. The CDR3 totals 14 residues. V shed 5 bases and J shed 1 base, with 11 bases lying between them. Germline V lookup: CDR1 SGHTA, CDR2 FQGTGA. CDR3 amino acids: CASSLSADNYGYTF. Here the CDR3 DNA reads TGTGCCAGCAGCCTATCGGCAGATAACTATGGCTACACCTTC.

V is TRBV28 and J is TRBJ1-5; TRBD1 matches 8 bases. Germline V lookup: CDR1 MDHEN, CDR2 SYDVKM. This CDR3 spans 15 amino acids. The ends lost 5 bases at V and 2 bases at J; junction bases unmatched: 5. CDR3 DNA: TGTGCCAGCAGTGCGGACAGGGCGGGCAATCAGCCCCAGCATTTT. This translates into CASSADRAGNQPQHF.

The rearrangement joins TRBV7-6 to TRBJ2-4, with D possibly matching TRBD2 (6 bases). V was shortened by 5 bases and J by 6 bases, with 14 bases between the two germline ends. Germline-derived CDR1 and CDR2 are SGHVS and FNYEAQ. The length of the CDR3 is 14 residues. The CDR3 coding sequence is TGTGCCAGCAGCCCCCGGGGGAGCGGAAACATTCAGTACTTC. This gives the protein CASSPRGSGNIQYF.

The gene calls are TRBV28 and TRBJ2-7; 7 bases are shared with TRBD2. The CDR3 sequence is 15 residues long. Unmatched junction bases numbered 8, after V lost 4 bases and J lost 2 bases. Germline-derived CDR1 and CDR2 are MDHEN and SYDVKM. DNA for the CDR3: TGTGCCAGCAGTTATGCGGGGGAGGGAACCTACGAGCAGTACTTC. This encodes CASSYAGEGTYEQYF.

Points on this clone: This CDR3 is also generated by other DNA sequences in the sample. The V gene is TRBV11-2, the J gene TRBJ2-7; maybe TRBD2 (5 bases). CDR1 and CDR2 (germline): SGHAT, FQNNGV. The CDR3 sequence is 13 residues long. Trimming took 2 bases from V and 0 from J, leaving 5 bases between them. The CDR3 region is CASSLSGSYEQYF. CDR3 DNA: TGTGCCAGCAGCTTAAGCGGCTCCTACGAGCAGTACTTC.

V gene TRBV7-2 combines with J gene TRBJ1-3; a possible D gene is TRBD1 (5 bases). Per the germline V gene, CDR1 is SGHTA and CDR2 is FQGNSA. The ends were cut back, 3 bases at V and 8 bases at J, with 8 bases in the middle. This CDR3 spans 12 amino acids. The CDR3 bases are TGTGCCAGCAGCTTTGGGGGGGACACCATATATTTT. This encodes CASSFGGDTIYF.

The rearrangement uses TRBV7-2 and TRBJ2-5; D could derive from TRBD1 or TRBD2 (5 bases each). Trimming removed 5 bases at V and 7 bases at J, with 20 bases between. The CDR3 has 15 residues. Germline lookup yields CDR1 SGHTA and CDR2 FQGNSA. CDR3 loop: CASSPELWGRGTQYF. CDR3 DNA sequence: TGTGCCAGCAGCCCAGAGTTATGGGGACGCGGGACCCAGTACTTC.

The table lists this clone with a count of one. The chain combines TRBV28 with TRBJ1-4, with D tentatively TRBD1 (5 bases). In germline, CDR1 is MDHEN, CDR2 SYDVKM. V dropped 3 bases and J dropped 3 bases, with 11 bases sitting between them. CDR3 length: 15 residues. The CDR3 nucleotides read TGTGCCAGCAGTTTCCTTTCAGGGTCTAATGAAAAACTGTTTTTT. Translated: CASSFLSGSNEKLFF.

The CDR3 sequence: CASSGRGATNEKLFF. The CDR3, as DNA: TGTGCCAGCAGTGGCAGGGGGGCAACTAATGAAAAACTGTTTTTT. This rearrangement joins TRBV6-1 to TRBJ1-4; 7 bases align to TRBD1. In germline, CDR1 is MNHNS, CDR2 SASEGT. J was trimmed by 0 bases and V by 4 bases; bases with no gene match: 2. CDR3 length: 15 residues.

The rearrangement links TRBV14 to TRBJ1-1; D not certain. The V gene lost 0 bases and the J gene lost 1 base, with 12 bases spanning the gap. Per the germline V gene, CDR1 is SGHDN and CDR2 is FVKESK. The CDR3 covers 16 residues. For the CDR3, the DNA is TGTGCCAGCAGCCAAGACGGACTCCGGGAGAACACTGAAGCTTTCTTT. Translation: CASSQDGLRENTEAFF.

This chain joins TRBV11-2 and TRBJ2-7, with 8 nucleotides matching TRBD2. This CDR3 comprises 17 residues. Germline V lookup: CDR1 SGHAT, CDR2 FQNNGV. Trimming took 1 base from V and 0 from J; bases not matched to a gene: 8. CDR3 sequence: CASSLVVLAALSYEQYF. CDR3 nucleotide sequence: TGTGCCAGCAGCTTAGTGGTACTAGCGGCACTCTCCTACGAGCAGTACTTC.